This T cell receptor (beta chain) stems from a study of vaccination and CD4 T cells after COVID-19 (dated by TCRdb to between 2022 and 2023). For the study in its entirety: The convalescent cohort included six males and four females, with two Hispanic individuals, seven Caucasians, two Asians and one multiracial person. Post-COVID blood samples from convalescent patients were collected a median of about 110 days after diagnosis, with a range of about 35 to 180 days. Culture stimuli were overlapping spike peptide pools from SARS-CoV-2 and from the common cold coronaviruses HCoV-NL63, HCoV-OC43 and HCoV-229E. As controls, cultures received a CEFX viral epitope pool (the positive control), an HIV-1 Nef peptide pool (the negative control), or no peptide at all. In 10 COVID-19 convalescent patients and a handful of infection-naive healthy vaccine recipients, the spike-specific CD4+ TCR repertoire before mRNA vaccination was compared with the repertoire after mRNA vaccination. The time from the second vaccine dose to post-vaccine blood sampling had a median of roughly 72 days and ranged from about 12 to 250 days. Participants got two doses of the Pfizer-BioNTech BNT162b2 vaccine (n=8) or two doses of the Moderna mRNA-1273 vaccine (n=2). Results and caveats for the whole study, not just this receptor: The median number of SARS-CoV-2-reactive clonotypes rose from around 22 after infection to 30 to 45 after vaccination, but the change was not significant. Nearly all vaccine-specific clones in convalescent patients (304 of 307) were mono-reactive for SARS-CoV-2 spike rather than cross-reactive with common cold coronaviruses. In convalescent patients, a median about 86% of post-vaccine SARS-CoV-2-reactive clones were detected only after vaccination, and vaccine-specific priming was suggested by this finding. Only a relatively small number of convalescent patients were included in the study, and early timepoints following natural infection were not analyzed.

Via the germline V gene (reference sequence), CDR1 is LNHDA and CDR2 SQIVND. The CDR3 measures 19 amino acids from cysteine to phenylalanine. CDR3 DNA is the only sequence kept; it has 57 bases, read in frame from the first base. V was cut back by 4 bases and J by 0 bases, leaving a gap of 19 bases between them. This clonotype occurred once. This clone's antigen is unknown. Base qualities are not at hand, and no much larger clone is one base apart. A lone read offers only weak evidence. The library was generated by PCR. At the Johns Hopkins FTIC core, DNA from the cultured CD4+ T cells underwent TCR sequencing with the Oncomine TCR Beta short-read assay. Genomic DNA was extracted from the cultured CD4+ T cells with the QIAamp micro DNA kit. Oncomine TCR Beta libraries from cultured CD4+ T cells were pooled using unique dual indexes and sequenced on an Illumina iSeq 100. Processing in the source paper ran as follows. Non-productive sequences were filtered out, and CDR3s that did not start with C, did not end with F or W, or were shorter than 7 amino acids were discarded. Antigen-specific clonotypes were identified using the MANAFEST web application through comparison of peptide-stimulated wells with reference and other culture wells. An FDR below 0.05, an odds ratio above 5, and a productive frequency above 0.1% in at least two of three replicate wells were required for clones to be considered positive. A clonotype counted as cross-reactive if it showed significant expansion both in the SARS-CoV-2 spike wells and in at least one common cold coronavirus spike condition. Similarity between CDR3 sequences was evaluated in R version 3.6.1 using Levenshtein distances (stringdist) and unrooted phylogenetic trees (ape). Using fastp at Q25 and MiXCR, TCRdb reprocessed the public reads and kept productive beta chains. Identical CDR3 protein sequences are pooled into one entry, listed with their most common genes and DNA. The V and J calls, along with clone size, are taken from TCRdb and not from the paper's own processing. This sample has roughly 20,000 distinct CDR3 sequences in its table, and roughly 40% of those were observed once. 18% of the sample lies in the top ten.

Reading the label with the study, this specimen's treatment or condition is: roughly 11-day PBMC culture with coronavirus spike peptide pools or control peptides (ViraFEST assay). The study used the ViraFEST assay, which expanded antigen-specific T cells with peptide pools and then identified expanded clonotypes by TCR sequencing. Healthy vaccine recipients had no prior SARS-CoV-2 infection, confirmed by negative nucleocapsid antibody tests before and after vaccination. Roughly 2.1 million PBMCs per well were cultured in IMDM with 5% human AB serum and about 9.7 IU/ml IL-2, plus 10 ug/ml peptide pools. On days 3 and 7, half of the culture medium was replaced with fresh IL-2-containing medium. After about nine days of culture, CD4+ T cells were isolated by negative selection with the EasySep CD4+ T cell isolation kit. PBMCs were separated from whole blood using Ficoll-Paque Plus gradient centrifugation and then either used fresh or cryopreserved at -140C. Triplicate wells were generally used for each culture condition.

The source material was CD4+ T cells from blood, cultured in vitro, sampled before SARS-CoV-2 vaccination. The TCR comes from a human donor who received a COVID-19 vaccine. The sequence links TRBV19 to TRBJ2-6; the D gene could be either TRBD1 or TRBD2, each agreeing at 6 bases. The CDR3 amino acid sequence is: CASSSRLGGLTSGANVLTF. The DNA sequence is TGTGCCAGTAGTAGTCGGCTCGGGGGCCTTACCTCTGGGGCCAACGTCCTGACTTTC.